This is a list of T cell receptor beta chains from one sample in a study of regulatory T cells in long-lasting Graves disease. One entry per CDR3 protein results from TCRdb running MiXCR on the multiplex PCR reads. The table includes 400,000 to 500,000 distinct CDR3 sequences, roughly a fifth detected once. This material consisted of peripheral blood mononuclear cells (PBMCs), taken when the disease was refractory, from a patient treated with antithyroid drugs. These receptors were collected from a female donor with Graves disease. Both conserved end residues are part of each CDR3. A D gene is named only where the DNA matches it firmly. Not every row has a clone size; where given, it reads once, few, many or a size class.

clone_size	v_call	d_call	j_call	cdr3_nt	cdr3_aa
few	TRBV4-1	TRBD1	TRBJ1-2	TGCGCCAGCAGCCAAGACCCCGGACAGGGTAGAGGCTACACCTTC	CASSQDPGQGRGYTF
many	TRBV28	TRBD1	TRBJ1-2	TGTGCCAGCACGGACAGGGACGGCTACACCTTC	CASTDRDGYTF
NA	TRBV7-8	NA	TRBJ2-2	TGTGCCAGCAGCTTAGACAGTGCGAACACCGGGGAGCTGTTTTTT	CASSLDSANTGELFF
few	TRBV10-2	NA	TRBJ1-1	TGCGCCAGCACCTCGACAGAGGGGAGTCTGGCTGAAGCTTTCTTT	CASTSTEGSLAEAFF
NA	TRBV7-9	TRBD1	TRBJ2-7	TGTGCCAGCAGCTGGACAGGAGATTTCAACGAGCAGTACTTC	CASSWTGDFNEQYF
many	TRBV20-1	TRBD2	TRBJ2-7	TGCAGTGCTTGGACTAGCGGGATACAGCAGTACTTC	CSAWTSGIQQYF
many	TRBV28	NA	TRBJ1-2	TGTGCCAGCAGTTTCGGGCCGTATGGCTACACCTTC	CASSFGPYGYTF
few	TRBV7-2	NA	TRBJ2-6	TGTGCCAGCAGCTCCTACAGGGCTGGGGCCAACGTCCTGACTTTC	CASSSYRAGANVLTF
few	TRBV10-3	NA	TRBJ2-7	TGTGCCATCAGTGAAGCCGGTAGCCACGAGCAGTACTTC	CAISEAGSHEQYF
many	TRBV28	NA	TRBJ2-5	TGTGCCAGCAGTTGGTACGTGAGTGCGGAGACCCAGTACTTC	CASSWYVSAETQYF
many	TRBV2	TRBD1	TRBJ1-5	TGTGCCAGCAGTGGGTTTACGGACAGGCTAAATCAGCCCCAGCATTTT	CASSGFTDRLNQPQHF
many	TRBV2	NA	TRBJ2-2	TGTGCCAGCAGTGGGGAGCGGAGGGCGAACACCGGGGAGCTGTTTTTT	CASSGERRANTGELFF
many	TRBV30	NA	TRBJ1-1	TGTGCCTGGAGTCTATCTAGGGGGACACCTGAAGCTTTCTTT	CAWSLSRGTPEAFF
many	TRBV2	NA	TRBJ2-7	TGTGCCAGCAGTGGTGGGACCGGACGGTCCTACGAGCAGTACTTC	CASSGGTGRSYEQYF
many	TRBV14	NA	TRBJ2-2	TGTGCCAGCAGCCAAGAGTCGACGAAGAGCGGGGAGCTGTTTTTT	CASSQESTKSGELFF
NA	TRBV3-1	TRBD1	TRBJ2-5	TGTGCCAGCAGCCTCCGGACAGGGACGGGGGTGGAGACCCAGTACTTC	CASSLRTGTGVETQYF
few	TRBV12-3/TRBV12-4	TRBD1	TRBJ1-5	TGTGCCAGCAGTCTCACGACAGGGACCATTGGCAATCAGCCCCAGCATTTT	CASSLTTGTIGNQPQHF
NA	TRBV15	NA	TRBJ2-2	TGTGCCACCAGCAGGTACACCGGGGAGCTGTTTTTT	CATSRYTGELFF
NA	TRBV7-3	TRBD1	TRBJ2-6	TGTGCCAGCAGCCTTTGGGGGACAGGGGGGTCTGGGGCCAACGTCCTGACTTTC	CASSLWGTGGSGANVLTF
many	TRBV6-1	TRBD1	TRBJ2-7	TGTGCCAGCAGGGGACAGGGGACTATGAGTGAGCAGTACTTC	CASRGQGTMSEQYF
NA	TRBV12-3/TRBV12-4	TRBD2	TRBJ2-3	TGTGCCAGCAGTTTGCTATTAGCGGGATGGGGCACAGATACGCAGTATTTT	CASSLLLAGWGTDTQYF
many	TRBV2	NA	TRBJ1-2	TGTGCCAGCCGGACGAGAGTTTCCTATGGCTACACCTTC	CASRTRVSYGYTF
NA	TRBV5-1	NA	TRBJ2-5	TGCGCCAGCAGCCCGGGACGGCCCCAAGAGACCCAGTACTTC	CASSPGRPQETQYF
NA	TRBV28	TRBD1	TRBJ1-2	TGTGCCAGCAGTTTATTGGGACAGAAAAACTATGGCTACACCTTC	CASSLLGQKNYGYTF
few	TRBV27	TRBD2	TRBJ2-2	TGTGCCAGCAGTTCCCTGACTAGCGGGAGGGCCGGGGAGCTGTTTTTT	CASSSLTSGRAGELFF
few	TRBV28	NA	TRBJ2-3	TGTGCCAGCAGCCTTATGCGCACAGATACGCAGTATTTT	CASSLMRTDTQYF
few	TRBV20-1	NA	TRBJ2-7	TGCAGTGCTAGAGATGGGGCCAGGGGATCCTACGAGCAGTACTTC	CSARDGARGSYEQYF
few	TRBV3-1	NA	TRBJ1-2	TGTGCCAGCAGCCAAGTGCTCCAACCGGGAGGCTACACCTTC	CASSQVLQPGGYTF